These 3 T cell receptor beta chains were all obtained from the same sample, sequenced in a study of OX40 agonist ivuxolimab in advanced cancers. Assay: immunoSEQ multiplex PCR; the TCRdb copy retains only in-frame clones and omits some. This repertoire shows about 35,000 clones, approximately 84% found once; its top ten account for approximately 18%. The sequenced sample was CD4+ or CD8+ T cells sorted from blood, obtained in a trial of the OX40 agonist ivuxolimab. The receptors originated from an adult with an advanced solid tumor such as melanoma, head and neck, liver or kidney cancer.

V gene TRBV28 combines with J gene TRBJ2-1; TRBD2 matches 7 bases. Losses at the gene ends were 6 bases for V and 3 bases for J; bases not matched to a gene: 8. CDR3 length: 15 amino acids. CDR1 and CDR2 (germline): MDHEN, SYDVKM. CDR3 bases: TGTGCCAGCAGCCGCTTCCGGGACTACTACAATGAGCAGTTCTTC. It specifies CASSRFRDYYNEQFF.

This clone was observed once. The chain links TRBV4-1 to TRBJ2-7; TRBD2 matches 11 bases. V shed 4 bases and J 3 bases; nucleotides not matched to a gene: 11. The length of the CDR3 is 17 residues. Germline V gene lookup returns CDR1 MGHRA and CDR2 YSYEKL. CDR3 residues: CASSPLLLAGVIYEQYF. The CDR3 nucleotides are TGCGCCAGCAGCCCCCTCCTACTAGCGGGAGTTATCTACGAGCAGTACTTC.

J is TRBJ2-7 and V is TRBV7-3, with a tentative D call TRBD1 (6 bases). This CDR3 has 13 residues. Trimming removed 5 bases at V and 2 bases at J, with 10 bases between. Germline V gives CDR1 SGHTA, CDR2 FQGTGA. CDR3 DNA: TGTGCCAGCAGCGTCGGACAGCCCTACGAGCAGTACTTC. This translates into CASSVGQPYEQYF.